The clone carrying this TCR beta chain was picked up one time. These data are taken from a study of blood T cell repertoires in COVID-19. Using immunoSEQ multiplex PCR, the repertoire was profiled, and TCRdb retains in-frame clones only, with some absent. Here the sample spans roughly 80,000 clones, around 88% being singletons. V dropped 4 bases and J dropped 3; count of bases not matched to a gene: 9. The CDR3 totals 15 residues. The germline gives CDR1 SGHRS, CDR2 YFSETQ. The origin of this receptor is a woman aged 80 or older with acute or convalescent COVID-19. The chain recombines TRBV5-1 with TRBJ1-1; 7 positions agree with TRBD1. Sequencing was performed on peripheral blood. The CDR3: CASSIPQGSYTEAFF. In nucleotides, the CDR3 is TGCGCCAGCAGCATACCACAGGGGAGTTACACTGAAGCTTTCTTT.